This note documents a single T cell receptor (beta chain) sequence. Its cognate antigen is unknown. V was pared by 0 bases and J by 4 bases, with 12 bases between. This CDR3 is 15 amino acids long. Germline V gives CDR1 LGHNA, CDR2 YSLEER. TCRdb's table, derived via immunoSEQ multiplex PCR, lists solely in-frame clones and lacks some. The sample holds tens of thousands of clones, roughly 95% seen once. This sample is part of a study of graft-versus-host responses after intestinal transplantation. Study summary: Anti-thymocyte globulin induction preceded 2 to 4 years of tacrolimus and steroid maintenance in all recipients. Findings of the study overall: High graft-versus-host to host-versus-graft clonal ratios were found in allografts of patients who had graft-donor T cell macrochimerism. Investigators detected GvH clones in recipient marrow, with some emerging earlier in ileum or blood. Peak levels of circulating GvH clones tracked with early post-transplant HvG declines.

Sequences were derived from PBMCs, sampled 156 days after intestinal transplant. V is TRBV4-3 and J is TRBJ1-2; D is possibly TRBD1 (5 bases). This clonotype was sampled from a human patient who received an intestinal transplant, so some T cells may come from the graft donor. The CDR3 here is CASSQDRDPLYGYTF. In DNA form, the CDR3 reads TGCGCCAGCAGCCAAGATCGGGACCCCCTCTATGGCTACACCTTC.